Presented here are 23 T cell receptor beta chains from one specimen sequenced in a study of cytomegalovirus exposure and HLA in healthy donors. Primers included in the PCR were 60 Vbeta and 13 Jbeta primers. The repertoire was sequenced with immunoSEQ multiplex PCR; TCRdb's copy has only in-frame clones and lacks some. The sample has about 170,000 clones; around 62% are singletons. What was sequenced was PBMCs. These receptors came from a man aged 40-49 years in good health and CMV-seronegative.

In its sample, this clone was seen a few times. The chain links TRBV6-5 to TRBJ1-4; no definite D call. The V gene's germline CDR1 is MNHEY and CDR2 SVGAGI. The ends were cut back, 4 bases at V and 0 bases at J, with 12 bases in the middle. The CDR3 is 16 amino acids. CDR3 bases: TGTGCCAGCAGTTTAAGAGGGATCGCAACTAATGAAAAACTGTTTTTT. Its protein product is CASSLRGIATNEKLFF.

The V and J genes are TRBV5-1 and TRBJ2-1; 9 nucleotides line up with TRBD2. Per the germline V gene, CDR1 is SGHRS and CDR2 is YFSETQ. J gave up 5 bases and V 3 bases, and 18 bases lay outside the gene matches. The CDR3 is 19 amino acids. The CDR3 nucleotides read TGCGCCAGCAGCTATGCGTCCGTGGGGCTAGCGGGGAGAAACAATGAGCAGTTCTTC. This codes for CASSYASVGLAGRNNEQFF.

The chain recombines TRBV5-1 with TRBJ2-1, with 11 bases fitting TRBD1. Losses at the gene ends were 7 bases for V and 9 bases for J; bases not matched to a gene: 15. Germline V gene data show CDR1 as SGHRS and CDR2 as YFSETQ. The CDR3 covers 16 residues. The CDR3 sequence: CASEDTGTGGVSEQFF. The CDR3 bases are TGCGCCAGCGAAGACACCGGGACAGGGGGTGTCAGTGAGCAGTTCTTC.

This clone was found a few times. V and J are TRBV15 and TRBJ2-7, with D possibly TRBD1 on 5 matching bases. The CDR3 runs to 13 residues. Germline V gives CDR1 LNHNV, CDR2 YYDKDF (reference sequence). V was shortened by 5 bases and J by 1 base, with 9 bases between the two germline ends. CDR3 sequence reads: CATSGGASYEQYF. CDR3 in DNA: TGTGCCACCAGCGGTGGGGCATCCTACGAGCAGTACTTC.

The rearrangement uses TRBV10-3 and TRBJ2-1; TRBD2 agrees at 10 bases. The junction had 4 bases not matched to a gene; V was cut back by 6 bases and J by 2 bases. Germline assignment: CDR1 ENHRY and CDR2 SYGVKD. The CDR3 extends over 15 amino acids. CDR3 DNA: TGTGCCATCAGAAGAGCGGGGGGGGCCTACAATGAGCAGTTCTTC. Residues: CAIRRAGGAYNEQFF.

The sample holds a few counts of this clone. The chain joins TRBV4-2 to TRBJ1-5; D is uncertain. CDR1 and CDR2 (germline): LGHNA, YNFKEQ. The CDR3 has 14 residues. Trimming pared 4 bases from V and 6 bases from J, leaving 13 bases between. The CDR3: CASSLEDLGQPQHF. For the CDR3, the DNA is TGTGCCAGCAGCCTTGAGGACTTAGGTCAGCCCCAGCATTTT.

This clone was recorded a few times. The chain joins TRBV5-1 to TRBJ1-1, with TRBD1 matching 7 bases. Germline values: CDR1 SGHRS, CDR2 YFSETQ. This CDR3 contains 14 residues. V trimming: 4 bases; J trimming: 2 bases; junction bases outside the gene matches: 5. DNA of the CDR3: TGCGCCAGCAGCGGGCAGGGGGGAAACACTGAAGCTTTCTTT. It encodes CASSGQGGNTEAFF.

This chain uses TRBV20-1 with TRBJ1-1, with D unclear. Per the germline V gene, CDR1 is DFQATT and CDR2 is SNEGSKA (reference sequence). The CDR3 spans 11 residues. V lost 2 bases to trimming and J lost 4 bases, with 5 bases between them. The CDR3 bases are TGCAGTGCTAGACCGGGCACTGAAGCTTTCTTT. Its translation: CSARPGTEAFF.

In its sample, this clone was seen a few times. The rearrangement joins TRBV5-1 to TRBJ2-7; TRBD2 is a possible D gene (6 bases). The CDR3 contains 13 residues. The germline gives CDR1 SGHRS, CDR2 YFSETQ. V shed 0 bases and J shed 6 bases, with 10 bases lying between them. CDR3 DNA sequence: TGCGCCAGCAGCTTGGTGGAGGGTTTCGAGCAGTACTTC. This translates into CASSLVEGFEQYF.

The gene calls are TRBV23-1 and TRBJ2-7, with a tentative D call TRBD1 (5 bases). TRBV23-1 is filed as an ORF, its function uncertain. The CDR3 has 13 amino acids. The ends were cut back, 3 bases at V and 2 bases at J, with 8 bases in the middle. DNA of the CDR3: TGCGCCAGCAGTCAGGCAGGGACCTACGAGCAGTACTTC. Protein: CASSQAGTYEQYF.

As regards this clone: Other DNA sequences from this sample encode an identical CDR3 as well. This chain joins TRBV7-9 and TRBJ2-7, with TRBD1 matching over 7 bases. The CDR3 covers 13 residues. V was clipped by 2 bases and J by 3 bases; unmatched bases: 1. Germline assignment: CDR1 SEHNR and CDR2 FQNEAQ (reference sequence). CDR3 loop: CASSLQGDYEQYF. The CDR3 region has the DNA TGTGCCAGCAGCTTACAGGGGGACTACGAGCAGTACTTC.

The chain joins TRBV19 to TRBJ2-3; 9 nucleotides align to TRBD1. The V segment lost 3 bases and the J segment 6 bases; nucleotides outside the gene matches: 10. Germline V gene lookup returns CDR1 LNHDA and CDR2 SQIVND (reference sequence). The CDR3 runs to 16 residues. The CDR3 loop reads CASSIEGDRVVDTQYF. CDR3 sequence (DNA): TGTGCCAGTAGTATTGAAGGGGACAGGGTCGTCGATACGCAGTATTTT.

In DNA, the CDR3 is TGTGCCAGTAGCCTCCTAGCGGGAGCGAACAATGAGCAGTTCTTC. This sequence encodes CASSLLAGANNEQFF. The chain couples TRBV19 to TRBJ2-1; 10 bases align to TRBD2. Germline CDR1 LNHDA, CDR2 SQIVND (reference sequence). The CDR3 loop spans 15 amino acids. V lost 6 bases, J lost 5 bases, and 7 bases stayed unmatched.

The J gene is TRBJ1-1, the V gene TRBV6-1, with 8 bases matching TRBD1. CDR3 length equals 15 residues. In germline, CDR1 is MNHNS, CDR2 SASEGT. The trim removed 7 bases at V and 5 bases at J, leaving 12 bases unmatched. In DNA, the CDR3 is TGTGCCAGCACCTTAATCGGACAGGGAGAAACTGAAGCTTTCTTT. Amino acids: CASTLIGQGETEAFF.

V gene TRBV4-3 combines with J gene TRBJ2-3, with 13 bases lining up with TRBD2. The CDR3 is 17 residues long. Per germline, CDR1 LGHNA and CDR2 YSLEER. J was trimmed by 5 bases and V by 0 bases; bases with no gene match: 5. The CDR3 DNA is TGCGCCAGCAGCCAAGAAGGGACTAGCGGGATCGTAGATACGCAGTATTTT. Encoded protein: CASSQEGTSGIVDTQYF.

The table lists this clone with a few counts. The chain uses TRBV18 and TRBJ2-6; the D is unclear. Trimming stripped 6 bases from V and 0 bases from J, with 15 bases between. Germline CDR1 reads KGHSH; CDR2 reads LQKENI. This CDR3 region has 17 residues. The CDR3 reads CASSPINSGSGANVLTF. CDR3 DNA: TGTGCCAGCTCGCCCATCAATTCAGGCTCTGGGGCCAACGTCCTGACTTTC.

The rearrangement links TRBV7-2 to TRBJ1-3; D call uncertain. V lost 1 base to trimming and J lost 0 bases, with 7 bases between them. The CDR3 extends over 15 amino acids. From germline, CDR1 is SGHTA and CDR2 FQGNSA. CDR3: CASSLDRYSGNTIYF. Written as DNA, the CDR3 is TGTGCCAGCAGCTTAGACAGATACTCTGGAAACACCATATATTTT.

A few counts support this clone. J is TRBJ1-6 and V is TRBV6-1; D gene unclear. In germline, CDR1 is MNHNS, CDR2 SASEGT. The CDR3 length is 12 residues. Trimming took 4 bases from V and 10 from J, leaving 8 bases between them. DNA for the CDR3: TGTGCCAGCAGTGTGGCAGAATCACCCCTCCACTTT. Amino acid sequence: CASSVAESPLHF.

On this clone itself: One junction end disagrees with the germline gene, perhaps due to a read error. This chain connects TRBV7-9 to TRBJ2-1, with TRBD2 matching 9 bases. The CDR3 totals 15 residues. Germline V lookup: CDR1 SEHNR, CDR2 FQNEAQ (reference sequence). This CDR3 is CSSSQTSGDYNEQFF. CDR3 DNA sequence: TGTTCCAGCAGTCAGACTAGCGGAGACTACAATGAGCAGTTCTTC. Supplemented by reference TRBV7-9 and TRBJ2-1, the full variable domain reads DTGVSQNPRHKITKRGQNVTFRCDPISEHNRLYWYRQTLGQGPEFLTYFQNEAQLEKSRLLSDRFSAERPKGSFSTLEIQRTEQGDSAMYLCSSSQTSGDYNEQFFGPGTRLTVL.

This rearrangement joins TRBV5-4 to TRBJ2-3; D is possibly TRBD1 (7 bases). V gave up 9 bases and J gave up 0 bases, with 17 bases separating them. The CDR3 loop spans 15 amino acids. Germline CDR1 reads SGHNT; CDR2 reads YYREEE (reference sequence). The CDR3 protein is CATSHRGLSTDTQYF. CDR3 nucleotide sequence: TGTGCCACCTCCCACAGGGGACTGAGCACAGATACGCAGTATTTT.

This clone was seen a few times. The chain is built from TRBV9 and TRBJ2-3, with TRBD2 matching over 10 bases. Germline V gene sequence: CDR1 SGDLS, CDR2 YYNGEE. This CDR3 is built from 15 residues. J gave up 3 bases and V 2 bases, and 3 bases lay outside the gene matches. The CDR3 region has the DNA TGTGCCAGCAGCGTCATTAGCGGGAGGACAGATACGCAGTATTTT. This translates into CASSVISGRTDTQYF.

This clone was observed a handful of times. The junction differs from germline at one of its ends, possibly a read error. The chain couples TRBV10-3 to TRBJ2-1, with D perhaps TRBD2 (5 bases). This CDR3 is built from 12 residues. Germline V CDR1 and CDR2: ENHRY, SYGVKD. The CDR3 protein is CAISETGLEEFF. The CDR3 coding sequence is TGTGCCATCAGTGAGACCGGACTTGAGGAGTTCTTC.

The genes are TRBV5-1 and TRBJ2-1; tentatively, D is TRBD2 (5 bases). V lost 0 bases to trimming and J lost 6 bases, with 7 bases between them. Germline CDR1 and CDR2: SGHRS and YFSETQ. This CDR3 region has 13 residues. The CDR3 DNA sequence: TGCGCCAGCAGCTTGGGGAGCGGCAATGAGCAGTTCTTC. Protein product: CASSLGSGNEQFF.